These T cell receptor beta chains were read from a single sample in a study of response to subunit inactivated influenza vaccine. TCRdb reanalysed the RT-PCR reads using MiXCR and keeps one entry per CDR3 protein. The sample consists of 490,000 or so distinct CDR3 sequences, about 7.6% of them appearing once. The specimen comprised PBMCs from blood, sampled roughly 24 months after vaccination. These receptors were taken from a man between 50 and 70 years old who received an inactivated influenza vaccine. Each CDR3 is given with its conserved first and last residue. D genes are given only for firm matches. A row's size may be missing; if present it is once, few, many or a size class.

clone_size j_call v_call d_call cdr3_aa cdr3_nt
many TRBJ2-6 TRBV7-9 . CASSLVTLGANVLTF TGTGCCAGCAGCTTAGTGACACTTGGGGCCAACGTCCTGACTTTC
. TRBJ1-1 TRBV30 . CACQTSLNTEAFF TGTGCCTGCCAAACCAGTTTGAACACTGAAGCTTTCTTT
many TRBJ2-5 TRBV5-1 . CASSLGSDKETQYF TGCGCCAGCAGCTTGGGTTCAGATAAAGAGACCCAGTACTTC
few TRBJ2-1 TRBV11-1 . CASSLEAGPEQFF TGTGCCAGCAGCTTAGAAGCCGGACCTGAGCAGTTCTTC
. TRBJ2-6 TRBV28 . CASSSYNRAGANVLTF TGTGCCAGCAGTAGCTATAACAGGGCTGGGGCCAACGTCCTGACTTTC
. TRBJ2-3 TRBV7-9 TRBD2 CASSFLLAGVSTDTQYF TGTGCCAGCAGCTTCTTATTAGCGGGAGTGAGCACAGATACGCAGTATTTT
many TRBJ1-5 TRBV20-1 . CSEIYRANQPRHF TGCAGTGAAATCTACAGGGCAAATCAGCCCCGGCATTTT
many TRBJ2-2 TRBV27 TRBD2 CASSSGLAGATGELFF TGTGCCAGCAGTTCCGGACTAGCGGGGGCCACCGGGGAGCTGTTTTTT
many TRBJ2-1 TRBV6-5 . CASSYLRDLGHEQFF TGTGCCAGCAGTTACCTCAGGGATCTCGGCCATGAGCAGTTCTTC
. TRBJ1-2 TRBV11-2 TRBD1 CASGGQGAIGYTF TGTGCCAGCGGGGGACAGGGGGCAATAGGCTACACCTTC
few TRBJ2-1 TRBV10-3 . CATKTRQAEIYNEQFF TGTGCCACCAAAACCAGACAAGCGGAGATTTACAATGAGCAGTTCTTC
few TRBJ2-3 TRBV12-3/TRBV12-4 . CASSFPPAGTDTQYF TGTGCCAGCAGTTTTCCCCCGGCAGGGACAGATACGCAGTATTTT
few TRBJ2-1 TRBV2 . CASSENRFADNEQFF TGTGCCAGCAGTGAAAATAGGTTCGCGGACAATGAGCAGTTCTTC
. TRBJ2-1 TRBV20-1 TRBD2 CSAYPGTSGVPYNEQFF TGCAGTGCCTATCCCGGGACTAGCGGGGTCCCCTACAATGAGCAGTTCTTC
many TRBJ2-3 TRBV7-2 . CASSLFLDTQYF TGTGCCAGCAGCTTATTTTTGGATACGCAGTATTTT
. TRBJ2-2 TRBV6-1 TRBD1 CASRGQAGELFF TGTGCCAGCAGGGGACAGGCCGGGGAGCTGTTTTTT
many TRBJ2-4 TRBV7-9 . CASSIGGPKNIQYF TGTGCCAGCAGCATAGGGGGTCCCAAAAACATTCAGTACTTC
. TRBJ2-5 TRBV20-1 TRBD2 CSAARLAGGISQETQYF TGCAGTGCTGCCAGACTAGCGGGGGGGATCAGCCAAGAGACCCAGTACTTC
. TRBJ1-3 TRBV13 . CASSLGQGFGNTIYF TGTGCCAGCAGCTTGGGGCAGGGATTTGGAAACACCATATATTTT
many TRBJ2-1 TRBV20-1 TRBD2 CSARDLSSGRRYEQFF TGCAGTGCTAGAGATCTTTCTAGCGGGAGGAGGTATGAGCAGTTCTTC
. TRBJ2-3 TRBV5-1 . CASSLLDDTQYF TGCGCCAGCAGCTTGTTGGACGATACGCAGTATTTT
. TRBJ2-3 TRBV6-2/TRBV6-3 . CASSYGVGSSTDTQYF TGTGCCAGCAGTTACGGGGTTGGATCTAGCACAGATACGCAGTATTTT
few TRBJ1-6 TRBV4-1 TRBD1 CASSPAGQGANSPLHF TGCGCCAGCAGTCCCGCAGGGCAGGGGGCTAATTCACCCCTCCACTTT
many TRBJ2-7 TRBV12-3/TRBV12-4 . CASSLGHQTDEQYF TGTGCCAGCAGTTTAGGCCACCAAACGGACGAGCAGTACTTC
few TRBJ2-7 TRBV5-5 . CASSLVLYLEQYF TGTGCCAGCAGCTTGGTGCTATACTTGGAGCAGTACTTC
. TRBJ2-7 TRBV6-5 . CASSYSPPGSYEQYF TGTGCCAGCAGTTACTCTCCCCCAGGCTCCTACGAGCAGTACTTC
. TRBJ2-7 TRBV7-9 . CASRDLRGPYEQYF TGTGCCAGCCGAGATTTAAGGGGCCCCTACGAGCAGTACTTC
. TRBJ2-3 TRBV20-1 . CSAALRSGDTDTQYF TGCAGTGCTGCTCTGAGGAGCGGAGACACAGATACGCAGTATTTT
few TRBJ2-4 TRBV4-3 . CASSQDGPDIQYF TGCGCCAGCAGCCAAGATGGACCGGACATTCAGTACTTC
few TRBJ1-1 TRBV13 TRBD1 CASSPGQGGALMNTEAFF TGTGCCAGCAGCCCGGGACAGGGAGGCGCCTTGATGAACACTGAAGCTTTCTTT
few TRBJ2-7 TRBV20-1 TRBD1 CSAQTGTASYEQYF TGCAGTGCTCAAACCGGGACAGCCTCCTACGAGCAGTACTTC
. TRBJ2-3 TRBV7-9 . CASSLIAGAWDTQYF TGTGCCAGCAGCTTAATTGCGGGGGCTTGGGATACGCAGTATTTT
many TRBJ1-3 TRBV11-2 . CASSLTQGNGNTIYF TGTGCCAGCAGCTTAACTCAGGGGAACGGAAACACCATATATTTT
many TRBJ2-2 TRBV7-9 TRBD2 CASSLKLAGDAGELFF TGTGCCAGCAGCTTAAAACTAGCGGGAGATGCCGGGGAGCTGTTTTTT
. TRBJ2-1 TRBV5-1 TRBD1 CASSWGQSSSYNEQFF TGCGCCAGCAGCTGGGGACAGTCCAGTTCCTACAATGAGCAGTTCTTC
. TRBJ2-1 TRBV11-3 TRBD1 CASSGTAHNEQFF TGTGCCAGCAGCGGGACAGCTCACAATGAGCAGTTCTTC
few TRBJ2-1 TRBV20-1 TRBD2 CSAPRGLVHEQFF TGCAGTGCGCCTAGGGGACTAGTACATGAGCAGTTCTTC
. TRBJ1-5 TRBV7-2 TRBD1 CASSTVDRGDQPQHF TGTGCCAGCAGCACAGTCGACAGGGGAGATCAGCCCCAGCATTTT
few TRBJ2-5 TRBV7-2 TRBD2 CASSTGLAWSQETQYF TGTGCCAGCAGCACCGGACTAGCGTGGAGCCAAGAGACCCAGTACTTC
many TRBJ1-5 TRBV5-1 . CASSLALGEGPQHF TGCGCCAGCAGCTTGGCTCTCGGCGAAGGGCCCCAGCATTTT
many TRBJ2-2 TRBV5-1 . CASSLALAVNTGELFF TGCGCCAGCAGCTTGGCCTTGGCGGTGAACACCGGGGAGCTGTTTTTT
few TRBJ2-1 TRBV29-1 . CSVGDEQFF TGCAGCGTCGGAGATGAGCAGTTCTTC
many TRBJ2-1 TRBV20-1 . CSARDDRYTDDEQFF TGCAGTGCTAGAGACGACAGGTACACCGACGATGAGCAGTTCTTC
many TRBJ2-7 TRBV4-3 TRBD1 CASSQDGQGGPSSYEQYF TGCGCCAGCAGCCAAGACGGACAGGGGGGCCCAAGCTCCTACGAGCAGTACTTC
. TRBJ2-4 TRBV7-2 . CASSSPPVAKNIQYF TGTGCCAGCAGCTCCCCCCCAGTAGCCAAAAACATTCAGTACTTC
few TRBJ2-5 TRBV4-2 TRBD2 CASSQGEGRWETQYF TGTGCCAGCAGCCAAGGGGAGGGGCGTTGGGAGACCCAGTACTTC